A selection of T cell receptor beta chains follows, all from one sample in a study of blood T cells in healthy people across ages. TCRdb itself ran the 5' RACE reads through MiXCR, one entry per CDR3 protein. The data show over a million distinct CDR3 sequences, roughly a quarter seen once. The same specimen was also included in a second study, on T cells of mothers and their children.

Input material: blood. These receptors originate from a girl aged 2 to 10 in good health. The CDR3 runs from the conserved cysteine through the conserved F or W. A D gene is named only where the DNA matches it firmly. A row's size may be missing; if present it is once, few, many or a size class.

D	V	J	size	DNA	CDR3
-	TRBV4-3	TRBJ2-5	few	TGCGCCAGCAGCCAAGATGCAAGGGCAGAGACCCAGTACTTC	CASSQDARAETQYF
-	TRBV3-1	TRBJ1-1	-	TGTGCCAGCAGCCTCCTTAGGCCGGACACTGAAGCTTTCTTT	CASSLLRPDTEAFF
-	TRBV7-2	TRBJ2-3	-	TGTGCCAGCAGAAATCCGGGACGGGAGATCACAGATACGCAGTATTTT	CASRNPGREITDTQYF
-	TRBV14	TRBJ2-3	-	TGTGCCAGCAGCCAAGATCGGGGATCAGATACGCAGTATTTT	CASSQDRGSDTQYF
-	TRBV7-6	TRBJ1-4	few	TGTGCCAGCAGCTTAGTTTGGGGGAACAAACTGTTTTTT	CASSLVWGNKLFF
-	TRBV10-3	TRBJ2-1	few	TGTGCCATCAATGACCCGGGCTTATCGGGCTACAATGAGCAGTTCTTC	CAINDPGLSGYNEQFF
-	TRBV29-1	TRBJ2-5	-	TGCAGCGTTGAACTCAGGGGAGGTCCAGAGACCCAGTACTTC	CSVELRGGPETQYF
-	TRBV7-9	TRBJ2-1	-	TGTGCCAGCAGTTCTTACCTCTCCACCCCTGAGCAGTTCTTC	CASSSYLSTPEQFF
-	TRBV28	TRBJ1-1	few	TGTGCCAGCAGTTTCCGGGGTCAATTCACTGAAGCTTTCTTT	CASSFRGQFTEAFF
-	TRBV28	TRBJ2-4	few	TGTGCCAGCAGTCCACAGACAGAGAAGGAGACCAAAAACATTCAGTACTTC	CASSPQTEKETKNIQYF
-	TRBV9	TRBJ2-7	few	TGTGCCAGCAGCGTTGGGACGGCCGGATTTGACTACGAGCAGTACTTC	CASSVGTAGFDYEQYF
-	TRBV7-9	TRBJ2-3	many	TGTGCCAGCAGCTTATCCGCAGATACGCAGTATTTT	CASSLSADTQYF
-	TRBV27	TRBJ2-1	-	TGTGCCAGCACCCCCCTGGGGGACCTCGGCGGCGATGAGCAGTTCTTC	CASTPLGDLGGDEQFF
-	TRBV29-1	TRBJ2-1	-	TGCAGCGTTGGCGATGAGCAGTTCTTC	CSVGDEQFF
-	TRBV12-3/TRBV12-4	TRBJ2-3	-	TGTGCCAGCACCCGAGTTTGTGGGGCGCGAACTAGCACAGATACGCAGTATTTT	CASTRVCGARTSTDTQYF
TRBD2	TRBV7-2	TRBJ2-7	few	TGTGCCAGCAGCCCGACTAGCGGAGGACCCTACGAGCAGTACTTC	CASSPTSGGPYEQYF
-	TRBV29-1	TRBJ2-1	-	TGCAGCGCCCAGGGGACTCTCCGCAGCGATGAGCAGTTCTTC	CSAQGTLRSDEQFF
-	TRBV2	TRBJ2-1	-	TGTGCCAGCAGTGTAAGCGCCAGCTCCTACAATGAGCAGTTCTTC	CASSVSASSYNEQFF
-	TRBV12-3/TRBV12-4	TRBJ2-5	-	TGTGCCAGCAGTACCCGTCCCACAGGTCTCGGGGAGACCCAGTACTTC	CASSTRPTGLGETQYF
-	TRBV19	TRBJ2-2	-	TGTGCCAGTAGTAAATGGGACGACGCGAACACCGGGGAGCTGTTTTTT	CASSKWDDANTGELFF
-	TRBV5-1	TRBJ2-7	-	TGCGCCAGCAGCTTGCCAGAAAACGAGCAGTACTTC	CASSLPENEQYF
TRBD1	TRBV6-6	TRBJ1-5	-	TGTGCCAGCAGAGTCCGGGACAGGGGGCGAGATCAGCCCCAGCATTTT	CASRVRDRGRDQPQHF
-	TRBV12-3/TRBV12-4	TRBJ2-3	few	TGTGCCAGCAGTTTCAAGGGTACAGATACGCAGTATTTT	CASSFKGTDTQYF
-	TRBV12-3/TRBV12-4	TRBJ1-5	few	TGTGCCAGCAGTTTATTCGTCGCAGGGCCGGGACAGCCCCAGCATTTT	CASSLFVAGPGQPQHF
TRBD1	TRBV2	TRBJ2-3	-	TGTGCCAGCATAAGGGGACAGGGTAGTACAGATACGCAGTATTTT	CASIRGQGSTDTQYF
TRBD2	TRBV2	TRBJ2-5	-	TGTGCCAGCAGTGGCGGGACTACGGAGACCCAGTACTTC	CASSGGTTETQYF
-	TRBV4-1	TRBJ2-7	-	TGCGCCAGCAGCCAAGCAGGGGACGCCTACGAGCAGTACTTC	CASSQAGDAYEQYF
-	TRBV9	TRBJ2-5	-	TGTGCCAGCAGCGTAGACGCGGGTGTTGAGACCCAGTACTTC	CASSVDAGVETQYF
TRBD2	TRBV7-8	TRBJ2-7	-	TGTGCCAGCAGTGGGGGAGGGAATGCCTACGAGCAGTACTTC	CASSGGGNAYEQYF
-	TRBV4-3	TRBJ1-4	many	TGCGCCAGCAGCCAAGACGGGACTGGGGTTGAAAAACTGTTTTTT	CASSQDGTGVEKLFF
TRBD2	TRBV28	TRBJ2-2	few	TGTGCCAGCAGCCATGGACTAGCGGGAGTCTCCGAGGAGCTGTTTTTT	CASSHGLAGVSEELFF
-	TRBV12-3/TRBV12-4	TRBJ2-4	few	TGTGCCAGCAGTTCCCCAGGAAGCGACATTCAGTACTTC	CASSSPGSDIQYF
-	TRBV7-2	TRBJ2-5	few	TGTGCCAGCAGTCTAGGGGGGTCGGGAGACGAGACCCAGTACTTC	CASSLGGSGDETQYF
TRBD1	TRBV6-5	TRBJ2-7	few	TGTGCCAGCAGTTACAACGGTCCGGGACAGGAGGACTACGAGCAGTACTTC	CASSYNGPGQEDYEQYF
TRBD1	TRBV5-1	TRBJ2-4	many	TGCGCCAGCAGTGAGACAGGGTTAAACATTCAGTACTTC	CASSETGLNIQYF
-	TRBV2	TRBJ1-5	-	TGTGCCAGCAGCTACCTGAGGGATTATAGCAATCAGCCCCAGCATTTT	CASSYLRDYSNQPQHF
-	TRBV7-2	TRBJ2-7	-	TGTGCCAGCAGCCAGGGACCCGCGCGACACGAGCAGTACTTC	CASSQGPARHEQYF
-	TRBV7-9	TRBJ2-2	-	TGTGCCTTAAACACCGGGGAGCTGTTTTTT	CALNTGELFF
-	TRBV18	TRBJ1-5	-	TGTGCCAGCTCACCACCCGGACAGCACAATCAGCCCCAGCATTTT	CASSPPGQHNQPQHF
-	TRBV7-8	TRBJ2-5	-	TGTGCCAGCAGTCTCAATCCGGGGGCGGAAGGAGAGACCCAGTACTTC	CASSLNPGAEGETQYF
-	TRBV29-1	TRBJ2-7	-	TGCAGCGTCGAAACACCGGACTCCTACGAGCAGTACTTC	CSVETPDSYEQYF
-	TRBV12-3/TRBV12-4	TRBJ1-3	-	TGTGCCACAACAACAGATTACTCTGGAAACACCATATATTTT	CATTTDYSGNTIYF
-	TRBV6-1	TRBJ1-5	-	TGTGCCAGCAGTCCCCGTCAATTGGCCAATCAGCCCCAGCATTTT	CASSPRQLANQPQHF
-	TRBV2	TRBJ1-2	few	TGTGCCAGCAGTGAGCAGGGTCACTATGGCTACACCTTC	CASSEQGHYGYTF
TRBD2	TRBV20-1	TRBJ2-1	-	TGCAGTGCTCCTAAAAAGACTAGCGGGGGTGATTCCTACAATGAGCAGTTCTTC	CSAPKKTSGGDSYNEQFF
-	TRBV28	TRBJ2-3	-	TGTGCCAGCAGAATCCTGGGGGGTGGGGCAGATACGCAGTATTTT	CASRILGGGADTQYF
-	TRBV29-1	TRBJ1-1	-	TGCAGCGTTATTGGGGCGACTGAAGCTTTCTTT	CSVIGATEAFF
TRBD1	TRBV7-8	TRBJ2-7	few	TGTGCCAGCAGCCACAGGGGACCCTACTACGAGCAGTACTTC	CASSHRGPYYEQYF
TRBD2	TRBV11-3	TRBJ2-2	few	TGTGCCAGCAGCCCCGGACTAGCATCCGGGGAGCTGTTTTTT	CASSPGLASGELFF
-	TRBV10-3	TRBJ2-7	-	TGTGCCATCAGTGAGTCGTCCGGGAGCGGCAACGAGCAGTACTTC	CAISESSGSGNEQYF
TRBD2	TRBV11-1	TRBJ2-2	-	TGTGCCAGCAGTCAAAGGCGGGGGTATACCGGGGAGCTGTTTTTT	CASSQRRGYTGELFF